Listed below are T cell receptor beta chains from one sample, sequenced in a study of identical twins. MiXCR, run by TCRdb on the 5' RACE reads, gives a single entry per CDR3 protein. The sample carries some 710,000 distinct CDR3 sequences, 5.5% to 7.5% recorded once. Material for sequencing was naive T cells sorted from blood. All receptors derive from a man aged 18 to 30 in good health. The CDR3 runs from the conserved cysteine through the conserved F or W. The order of the fields is D gene, J gene, clone size, V gene, CDR3 protein, CDR3 DNA. A D gene is named only where the DNA matches it firmly. Rows may omit the clone size; those that give it use once, few, many or a size class.

d_call: -; j_call: TRBJ1-1; clone_size: few; v_call: TRBV11-2; cdr3_aa: CASSSWGGGGRMNTEAFF; cdr3_nt: TGTGCCAGCAGCTCATGGGGGGGCGGGGGGCGTATGAACACTGAAGCTTTCTTT
d_call: TRBD1; j_call: TRBJ2-6; clone_size: few; v_call: TRBV15; cdr3_aa: CATSRALGQASSGANVLTF; cdr3_nt: TGTGCCACCAGCAGAGCTTTGGGACAGGCAAGCTCTGGGGCCAACGTCCTGACTTTC
d_call: TRBD1; j_call: TRBJ2-7; clone_size: few; v_call: TRBV4-2; cdr3_aa: CASSQDLGGQPYEQYF; cdr3_nt: TGTGCCAGCAGCCAAGATCTTGGGGGACAGCCCTACGAGCAGTACTTC
d_call: TRBD2; j_call: TRBJ2-1; clone_size: many; v_call: TRBV7-8; cdr3_aa: CASSGLVYNEQFF; cdr3_nt: TGTGCCAGCAGCGGACTAGTCTACAATGAGCAGTTCTTC
d_call: -; j_call: TRBJ2-5; clone_size: many; v_call: TRBV25-1; cdr3_aa: CASSEIRVGETQYF; cdr3_nt: TGTGCCAGCAGTGAAATTAGGGTAGGGGAGACCCAGTACTTC
d_call: TRBD2; j_call: TRBJ2-7; clone_size: many; v_call: TRBV20-1; cdr3_aa: CSATRLAGYEQYF; cdr3_nt: TGCAGTGCTACCCGGCTAGCGGGGTACGAGCAGTACTTC
d_call: -; j_call: TRBJ2-2; clone_size: -; v_call: TRBV11-2; cdr3_aa: CASSRLRGRETGELFF; cdr3_nt: TGTGCCAGCAGCCGCCTCCGGGGCAGGGAGACCGGGGAGCTGTTTTTT
d_call: TRBD1; j_call: TRBJ2-1; clone_size: many; v_call: TRBV24-1; cdr3_aa: CATSDSGQALRTDEQFF; cdr3_nt: TGTGCCACCAGTGATAGCGGACAGGCACTAAGGACCGATGAGCAGTTCTTC
d_call: -; j_call: TRBJ2-7; clone_size: -; v_call: TRBV30; cdr3_aa: CAWTRDPLSYEQYF; cdr3_nt: TGTGCCTGGACCCGGGACCCACTCTCCTACGAGCAGTACTTC
d_call: TRBD1; j_call: TRBJ1-2; clone_size: many; v_call: TRBV7-9; cdr3_aa: CASLSGGGGYTF; cdr3_nt: TGTGCCAGCCTCTCAGGGGGTGGAGGCTACACCTTC
d_call: -; j_call: TRBJ2-1; clone_size: few; v_call: TRBV12-1; cdr3_aa: CASSPGTERFNEQFF; cdr3_nt: TGCGCCAGCAGCCCGGGAACTGAAAGGTTCAATGAGCAGTTCTTC
d_call: -; j_call: TRBJ2-2; clone_size: many; v_call: TRBV29-1; cdr3_aa: CSVTLNTGELFF; cdr3_nt: TGCAGCGTTACACTTAACACCGGGGAGCTGTTTTTT
d_call: -; j_call: TRBJ2-5; clone_size: -; v_call: TRBV2; cdr3_aa: CASSRYRQETQYF; cdr3_nt: TGTGCCAGCAGTCGGTACAGACAAGAGACCCAGTACTTC
d_call: -; j_call: TRBJ2-1; clone_size: -; v_call: TRBV6-2/TRBV6-3; cdr3_aa: CASSPRVKHNEQFF; cdr3_nt: TGTGCCAGCAGTCCCCGGGTAAAACACAATGAGCAGTTCTTC
d_call: -; j_call: TRBJ1-1; clone_size: few; v_call: TRBV20-1; cdr3_aa: CSARGLKDTVNTEAFF; cdr3_nt: TGCAGTGCTAGAGGATTAAAGGACACGGTGAACACTGAAGCTTTCTTT